The 31 T cell receptor beta chains reported below all come from one sample, sequenced in a study of blood T cell repertoires in COVID-19. Measured with immunoSEQ multiplex PCR; TCRdb has only the in-frame clones, and not every one. The data contain around 380,000 clones, over 75% of them singletons. The sequencing sample was made of PBMCs or T cells enriched from blood (not recorded which). The origin of the receptors is a man aged 25-45 years who had recovered from COVID-19.

The genes are TRBV7-2 and TRBJ1-2, with a weak D call TRBD1 (6 bases). Germline loops: CDR1 SGHTA, CDR2 FQGNSA. V was trimmed by 1 base and J by 4 bases, leaving 13 bases between them. CDR3 size: 15 residues. For the CDR3, the DNA is TGTGCCAGCAGCTTAGGGGGGCCAGTCGGCTATGGCTACACCTTC. It codes for CASSLGGPVGYGYTF.

The rearrangement links TRBV4-2 to TRBJ2-1; D is ambiguous. V was trimmed by 1 base and J by 3 bases, leaving 10 bases between them. The germline V gene has CDR1 LGHNA and CDR2 YNFKEQ. The CDR3 is made up of 15 amino acids. In DNA, the CDR3 is TGTGCCAGCAGCCAAGGTCCTCTAAGCTACAATGAGCAGTTCTTC. Its translation: CASSQGPLSYNEQFF.

V and J are TRBV5-1 and TRBJ1-1; TRBD1 might be the D (6 bases). V was shortened by 4 bases and J by 8 bases, with 12 bases between the two germline ends. The CDR3 contains 12 residues. Germline values: CDR1 SGHRS, CDR2 YFSETQ. Written as DNA, the CDR3 is TGCGCCAGCAGCCTTAACAGGGTAGAAGCTTTCTTT. Encoded protein: CASSLNRVEAFF.

The V gene is TRBV27, the J gene TRBJ2-3, with D possibly matching TRBD2 (5 bases). Between the trimmed V and J ends, which lost 3 bases and 4 bases, there was a span of 8 bases. Germline values: CDR1 MNHEY, CDR2 SMNVEV (reference sequence). CDR3 length: 13 amino acids. The CDR3 coding sequence is TGTGCCAGCAGTTTTGCTAGCCCAGATACGCAGTATTTT. Translating gives CASSFASPDTQYF.

CDR3 in amino acids: CASRDGGGSSPLHF. The DNA for the CDR3 is TGTGCCAGCAGAGACGGGGGGGGAAGTTCACCCCTCCACTTT. This chain links TRBV2 with TRBJ1-6, with D possibly being TRBD1 (5 bases). The germline gives CDR1 SNHLY, CDR2 FYNNEI. The V end was cut by 6 bases, the J end by 9 bases, with 15 bases between. This CDR3 region has 14 residues.

In this sample, this clone turned up a few times. This chain joins TRBV19 and TRBJ2-7; 9 bases agree with TRBD1. CDR1 is LNHDA, CDR2 SQIVND, per germline (reference sequence). Unmatched junction bases numbered 10, after V lost 4 bases and J lost 3 bases. The CDR3 length is 16 residues. CDR3 residues: CASSRDMGQGGYEQYF. The CDR3 DNA is TGTGCCAGTAGTAGAGATATGGGACAGGGAGGCTACGAGCAGTACTTC.

The rearrangement links TRBV19 to TRBJ2-1; TRBD2 matches at 11 bases. The CDR3 is 16 amino acids. V lost 2 bases, J lost 4 bases, and 4 bases stayed unmatched. Germline V gene lookup returns CDR1 LNHDA and CDR2 SQIVND (reference sequence). CDR3 nucleotides: TGTGCCAGTAGTATATTAGCGGGGGGGCTTTACAATGAGCAGTTCTTC. This translates into CASSILAGGLYNEQFF.

The DNA for the CDR3 is TGTGCCATCAGGGGACCGGGCCGGGGGGGCGGCACTGAAGCTTTCTTT. As protein: CAIRGPGRGGGTEAFF. The rearrangement uses TRBV10-3 and TRBJ1-1, with D tentatively TRBD1 (6 bases). Germline V CDR1 and CDR2: ENHRY, SYGVKD. Trimming removed 6 bases from V and 4 bases from J, with 21 bases in between. The CDR3 runs 16 residues.

This clone was found a few times. The chain joins TRBV19 to TRBJ2-5, with 9 bases fitting TRBD1. After removal of 4 bases from V and 4 bases from J, the junction contained 10 bases not matched to a gene. The CDR3 runs to 16 residues. Germline CDR1 is LNHDA and CDR2 is SQIVND (reference sequence). CDR3 sequence (DNA): TGTGCCAGTAGTACAACCGCCGGGACAGGGCGAGAGACCCAGTACTTC. Its translation is CASSTTAGTGRETQYF.

The rearrangement links TRBV27 to TRBJ1-6; tentatively, D is TRBD1 (6 bases). The CDR3 totals 17 residues. V was cut by 1 base and J by 5 bases, with 15 bases left in between. From germline, CDR1 is MNHEY and CDR2 SMNVEV (reference sequence). The CDR3 region is CASSLWSRGRNNSPLHF. The CDR3 nucleotides are TGTGCCAGCAGTTTATGGTCCAGGGGACGAAATAATTCACCCCTCCACTTT.

This chain uses TRBV27 with TRBJ2-7, with 7 bases lining up with TRBD1. V shed 6 bases, J shed 2 bases, and the junction held 4 bases outside the gene matches. The CDR3 spans 13 residues. CDR1 and CDR2 from the germline V gene are MNHEY and SMNVEV (reference sequence). CDR3 bases: TGTGCCAGCAGGCTGGGACAGACCTACGAGCAGTACTTC. The encoded protein is CASRLGQTYEQYF.

This clone was counted between two and nine times. CDR3 region: CASSFDWNEQFF. The CDR3 DNA is TGTGCCAGCAGCTTCGACTGGAATGAGCAGTTCTTC. The chain combines TRBV11-2 with TRBJ2-1; D not certain. Germline CDR1 SGHAT, CDR2 FQNNGV. V lost 3 bases to trimming and J lost 7 bases, with 7 bases between them. The CDR3 covers 12 residues.

The rearrangement links TRBV19 to TRBJ1-1; TRBD1 aligns across 8 bases. This CDR3 region has 14 residues. Losses at the gene ends were 5 bases for V and 1 base for J; bases not matched to a gene: 3. Germline loops: CDR1 LNHDA, CDR2 SQIVND (reference sequence). In DNA, the CDR3 is TGTGCCAGTAGTTTACAGGGGGGGAACACTGAAGCTTTCTTT. Amino acids: CASSLQGGNTEAFF.

The chain couples TRBV19 to TRBJ2-1, with 14 bases identical to TRBD2. Germline CDR1 and CDR2: LNHDA and SQIVND (reference sequence). V lost 4 bases and J lost 8; bases outside the gene matches: 7. There are 16 residues in the CDR3. The CDR3 reads CASSRLAGGTKDEQFF. For the CDR3, the DNA is TGTGCCAGTAGTAGACTAGCGGGGGGGACGAAGGATGAGCAGTTCTTC.

The chain combines TRBV2 with TRBJ1-1, with 9 bases fitting TRBD1. CDR3 size: 13 residues. Germline CDR1 is SNHLY and CDR2 is FYNNEI. J was trimmed by 1 base and V by 10 bases; bases with no gene match: 4. The CDR3 coding sequence is TGTGCCACCACAGGGGGCGCGAACACTGAAGCTTTCTTT. It yields the protein CATTGGANTEAFF.

The J gene is TRBJ1-2, the V gene TRBV7-9; tentatively, D is TRBD1 (5 bases). The CDR3 runs to 15 residues. Trimming left V 6 bases short and J 4 bases short, with 18 bases between. Germline CDR1 reads SEHNR; CDR2 reads FQNEAQ (reference sequence). The CDR3 is CASSYDARDTYGYTF. Written as DNA, the CDR3 is TGTGCCAGCAGTTACGACGCCAGGGATACCTATGGCTACACCTTC.

The genes are TRBV3-1 (or the pseudogene TRBV3-2) and TRBJ1-2; maybe TRBD1 (5 bases). Between the trimmed V and J ends, which lost 5 bases and 8 bases, there was a span of 15 bases. This CDR3 comprises 13 residues. Germline CDR1 is LGHDT and CDR2 is YNNKEL (reference sequence). CDR3 bases: TGTGCCAGCAGCAAAAGGCCGGGGGACGGCTACACCTTC. The encoded protein is CASSKRPGDGYTF.

This chain's CDR3 is CASSTRGEEKAFF. Written as DNA, the CDR3 is TGTGCCAGCAGCACCCGGGGGGAGGAAAAAGCTTTCTTT. V gene TRBV7-2 combines with J gene TRBJ1-1; D is possibly TRBD1 (5 bases). Germline CDR1 reads SGHTA; CDR2 reads FQGNSA. This CDR3 is 13 amino acids long. The germline V and J ends were trimmed by 5 bases and 9 bases, with 16 bases remaining between them.

The genes are TRBV3-1 (or the pseudogene TRBV3-2) and TRBJ1-4; D is undetermined. The V gene's germline CDR1 is LGHDT and CDR2 YNNKEL (reference sequence). The length of the CDR3 is 15 residues. V shed 3 bases and J shed 3 bases, with 11 bases lying between them. The CDR3 reads CASSHTGSSNEKLFF. CDR3 DNA: TGTGCCAGCAGCCACACCGGGAGTTCTAATGAAAAACTGTTTTTT.

The chain recombines TRBV7-9 with TRBJ1-1; D unresolved. V was cut by 3 bases and J by 1 base, with 18 bases left in between. This CDR3 is built from 17 residues. Germline V gene data show CDR1 as SEHNR and CDR2 as FQNEAQ (reference sequence). The CDR3 loop is CASSFTDGNYRNTEAFF. The CDR3 nucleotides read TGTGCCAGCAGCTTCACTGACGGGAATTACCGGAACACTGAAGCTTTCTTT.

This chain uses TRBV7-9 with TRBJ2-5, with a possible D match to TRBD1 (6 bases). This CDR3 comprises 15 residues. The germline V gene has CDR1 SEHNR and CDR2 FQNEAQ (reference sequence). The V end lost 1 base, the J end lost 5 bases, and 14 bases lay between the germline ends. CDR3 loop: CASSLGRGRSETQYF. As DNA, the CDR3 is TGTGCCAGCAGCTTAGGCAGGGGTCGGAGTGAGACCCAGTACTTC.

J is TRBJ1-1 and V is TRBV7-2; D is ambiguous. The V end was cut by 1 base, the J end by 1 base, with 4 bases between. CDR1 is SGHTA and CDR2 is FQGNSA in the germline V gene. The CDR3 is 13 residues long. The DNA for the CDR3 is TGTGCCAGCAGCTTAGTCAGGAACACTGAAGCTTTCTTT. Translation gives CASSLVRNTEAFF.

V gene TRBV12-5 combines with J gene TRBJ2-5; 13 bases are a match to TRBD2. The V and J ends lost 1 base and 6 bases, in that order; junction bases with no gene match: 5. Looked up from germline, CDR1 is LGHNT and CDR2 is FRNRAP. CDR3 length equals 16 residues. The CDR3 sequence is CASGLGTSGGEKTQYF. CDR3 DNA sequence: TGTGCTAGTGGTTTGGGGACTAGCGGGGGCGAGAAGACCCAGTACTTC. Drawing the rest from reference TRBV12-5 and TRBJ2-5, the complete variable domain is DARVTQTPRHKVTEMGQEVTMRCQPILGHNTVFWYRQTMMQGLELLAYFRNRAPLDDSGMPKDRFSAEMPDATLATLKIQPSEPRDSAVYFCASGLGTSGGEKTQYFGPGTRLLVL.

The genes are TRBV5-1 and TRBJ1-1, with a tentative D call TRBD1 (5 bases). The V and J ends lost 2 bases and 5 bases respectively, with 16 bases between them. CDR3 length equals 15 residues. Germline CDR1 reads SGHRS; CDR2 reads YFSETQ. The CDR3 bases are TGCGCCAGCAGCTTATCAGGGAACGCTAAGACTGAAGCTTTCTTT. This gives the protein CASSLSGNAKTEAFF. Variable domain in full (rest from reference TRBV5-1 and TRBJ1-1): KAGVTQTPRYLIKTRGQQVTLSCSPISGHRSVSWYQQTPGQGLQFLFEYFSETQRNKGNFPGRFSGRQFSNSRSEMNVSTLELGDSALYLCASSLSGNAKTEAFFGQGTRLTVV.

This clone turned up a few times. V usage is TRBV6-2 or TRBV6-3 and J usage is TRBJ2-6; 10 positions match TRBD1. The J segment lost 0 bases and the V segment lost 4 bases, leaving 6 bases of the junction unmatched. CDR1 and CDR2 from the germline V gene are MNHEY and SVGEGT. The CDR3 totals 18 residues. The CDR3 sequence is CASSWLGTGDSGANVLTF. CDR3 nucleotides: TGTGCCAGCAGTTGGTTGGGGACAGGGGACTCTGGGGCCAACGTCCTGACTTTC.

In its sample, this clone was seen once. V and J are TRBV19 and TRBJ2-7; 10 positions match TRBD1. The CDR3 has 14 amino acids. The germline CDR1 and CDR2 sequences are LNHDA and SQIVND (reference sequence). J was trimmed by 2 bases and V by 7 bases; bases with no gene match: 5. DNA for the CDR3: TGTGCCAGTACTGCCGGGACAGGGGCCTACGAGCAGTACTTC. This sequence encodes CASTAGTGAYEQYF.

The V and J genes are TRBV19 and TRBJ1-1; D might be TRBD1 (5 bases). This CDR3 has 15 amino acids. CDR1 LNHDA and CDR2 SQIVND come from the germline V gene (reference sequence). V lost 5 bases to trimming and J lost 10 bases, with 23 bases between them. CDR3 sequence reads: CASSPTGTLLGGAFF. CDR3 coding DNA: TGTGCCAGTAGTCCAACCGGGACTCTCCTGGGAGGAGCTTTCTTT. Based on the CDR3 plus reference TRBV19 and TRBJ1-1, the full variable domain is DGGITQSPKYLFRKEGQNVTLSCEQNLNHDAMYWYRQDPGQGLRLIYYSQIVNDFQKGDIAEGYSVSREKKESFPLTVTSAQKNPTAFYLCASSPTGTLLGGAFFGQGTRLTVV.

This chain connects TRBV12-5 to TRBJ2-1, with TRBD1 matching 9 bases. With V trimmed by 0 bases and J by 8 bases, 8 bases remained unmatched. CDR3 length: 16 amino acids. Germline V gene data show CDR1 as LGHNT and CDR2 as FRNRAP. The CDR3 DNA reads TGTGCTAGTGGTTTGGTACTCGGACAGGGGAACCATGAGCAGTTCTTC. Translated, it gives CASGLVLGQGNHEQFF.

This chain links TRBV6-5 with TRBJ1-1, with D tentatively TRBD1 (6 bases). The CDR3 length is 15 residues. Looked up from germline, CDR1 is MNHEY and CDR2 is SVGAGI. Trimming pared 0 bases from V and 2 bases from J, leaving 10 bases between. The CDR3 nucleotides are TGTGCCAGCAGTTACTCAGGGGGTACTAACACTGAAGCTTTCTTT. Encoded protein: CASSYSGGTNTEAFF.

The V and J genes are TRBV3-1 (or the pseudogene TRBV3-2) and TRBJ1-2; 9 nucleotides agree with TRBD1. CDR3 length: 16 residues. Germline V CDR1 and CDR2: LGHDT, YNNKEL (reference sequence). Germline trimming cut 1 base from V and 8 bases from J; bases unmatched to any gene: 11. CDR3 protein: CASSQGIPGQGLGYTF. The CDR3 region has the DNA TGTGCCAGCAGCCAAGGGATACCGGGACAGGGACTAGGCTACACCTTC.

This chain links TRBV5-1 with TRBJ2-3, with D possibly matching TRBD2 (7 bases). Between the trimmed V and J ends, which lost 2 bases and 2 bases, there was a span of 18 bases. The CDR3 is made up of 17 amino acids. Germline V gene sequence: CDR1 SGHRS, CDR2 YFSETQ. The DNA for the CDR3 is TGCGCCAGCAGCTTTTTTGACGGGGGGCCCGCCACAGATACGCAGTATTTT. Encoded protein: CASSFFDGGPATDTQYF. Full variable domain (remainder filled in from reference TRBV5-1 and TRBJ2-3): KAGVTQTPRYLIKTRGQQVTLSCSPISGHRSVSWYQQTPGQGLQFLFEYFSETQRNKGNFPGRFSGRQFSNSRSEMNVSTLELGDSALYLCASSFFDGGPATDTQYFGPGTRLTVL.